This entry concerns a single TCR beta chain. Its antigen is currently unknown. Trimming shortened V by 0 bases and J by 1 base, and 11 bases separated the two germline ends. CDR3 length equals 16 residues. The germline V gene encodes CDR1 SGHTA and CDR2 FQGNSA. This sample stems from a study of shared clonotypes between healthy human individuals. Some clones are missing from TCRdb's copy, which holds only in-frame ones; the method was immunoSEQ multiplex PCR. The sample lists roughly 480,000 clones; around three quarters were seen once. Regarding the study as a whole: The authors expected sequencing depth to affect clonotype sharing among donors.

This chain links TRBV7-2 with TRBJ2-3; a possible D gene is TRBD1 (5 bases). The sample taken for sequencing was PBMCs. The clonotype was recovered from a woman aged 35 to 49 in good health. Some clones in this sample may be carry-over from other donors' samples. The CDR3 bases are TGTGCCAGCAGCTTAGCGGGCAGGGCTGGCACAGATACGCAGTATTTT. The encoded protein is CASSLAGRAGTDTQYF. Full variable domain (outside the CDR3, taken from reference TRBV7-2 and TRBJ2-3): GAGVSQSPSNKVTEKGKDVELRCDPISGHTALYWYRQSLGQGLEFLIYFQGNSAPDKSGLPSDRFSAERTGGSVSTLTIQRTQQEDSAVYLCASSLAGRAGTDTQYFGPGTRLTVL.